This TCR beta chain stems from a study of T cell repertoires in cytomegalovirus infection. Study-wide points: Clonotype analysis showed dominance of the ex vivo response by HLA-C-restricted CMV-specific TCR beta clonotypes.

This clonotype was detected a few times. Its specificity is not known. MiXCR, run by TCRdb on the reads, gives a single entry per CDR3 protein. The data hold hundreds of thousands of distinct CDR3 sequences, with 15% to 20% observed a single time. This sequence originates from a human donor in good health (CMV status not recorded). Some clones in this sample may be carry-over from other donors' samples. The sequenced sample was PBMCs.

Here the CDR3 DNA reads TGTGCCAGTACCCACAGGGCCCTCACAGATACGCAGTATTTT. It is translated as CASTHRALTDTQYF. This rearrangement joins TRBV19 to TRBJ2-3; weak D call: TRBD1 (6 bases). Trimming cost V 7 bases and J 2 bases, with 13 bases left between them. This CDR3 is 14 amino acids long. CDR1 and CDR2 from the germline V gene are LNHDA and SQIVND (reference sequence).